A single sample gave rise to the 15 T cell receptor beta chains below, sequenced in a study of cytomegalovirus exposure and HLA in healthy donors. Primers for the PCR totalled 60 Vbeta and 13 Jbeta. Assay used: immunoSEQ multiplex PCR; TCRdb lists only in-frame clones, some missing. The sample lists under 150,000 clones, 81% occurring once. The sequencing sample was made of PBMCs. The receptor set was obtained from a young man in good health and CMV-seronegative.

This chain uses TRBV7-2 with TRBJ2-1; D remains ambiguous. The germline V gene has CDR1 SGHTA and CDR2 FQGNSA. This CDR3 is built from 12 residues. Trimming stripped 7 bases from V and 0 bases from J, with 4 bases between. The CDR3 nucleotides are TGTGCCAGCACCCTCTCCTACAATGAGCAGTTCTTC. This translates into CASTLSYNEQFF.

This chain links TRBV21-1 with TRBJ1-2. TRBV21-1 is a pseudogene segment. The CDR3 runs to 16 residues. The CDR3 bases are TGTGCCAGCAGCAAAGGGGGGGGCAGGCGGGTAGGGGGCTACACCTTC. This encodes CASSKGGGRRVGGYTF.

This rearrangement joins TRBV19 to TRBJ1-2, with D uncertain. The length of the CDR3 is 13 residues. V was trimmed by 5 bases and J by 3 bases, leaving 10 bases between them. Germline CDR1 reads LNHDA; CDR2 reads SQIVND (reference sequence). The CDR3 spells CASSRRTDYGYTF. CDR3 in DNA: TGTGCCAGTAGTCGGAGGACGGACTATGGCTACACCTTC.

In nucleotides, the CDR3 is TGCGCCAGCAGCCAAGATCCGGCAGGGACAGGCTATGGCTACACCTTC. Translation: CASSQDPAGTGYGYTF. The chain has TRBV4-1 and TRBJ1-2; 8 positions match TRBD1. This CDR3 spans 16 amino acids. Germline CDR1 is MGHRA and CDR2 is YSYEKL. J lost 4 bases, V lost 0 bases, and 7 bases had no gene match.

The rearrangement uses TRBV5-4 and TRBJ1-2, with D unclear. Germline values: CDR1 SGHNT, CDR2 YYREEE (reference sequence). Trimming left V 2 bases short and J 0 bases short, with 5 bases between. The CDR3 is 13 amino acids. CDR3 nucleotide sequence: TGTGCCAGCAGCTTAGCGCCTAACTATGGCTACACCTTC. Translating gives CASSLAPNYGYTF.

The chain joins TRBV6-5 to TRBJ1-6; possibly TRBD1 for D (5 bases). V dropped 2 bases and J dropped 7 bases, with 9 bases sitting between them. The CDR3 covers 14 residues. Germline V gives CDR1 MNHEY, CDR2 SVGAGI. CDR3 DNA sequence: TGTGCCAGCAGTTACCAGGGCATCAATTCACCCCTCCACTTT. It translates to CASSYQGINSPLHF.

V is TRBV9 and J is TRBJ1-6; D is possibly TRBD1 (6 bases). This CDR3 is 15 amino acids long. V was cut by 3 bases and J by 6 bases, with 13 bases left in between. Germline assignment: CDR1 SGDLS and CDR2 YYNGEE. DNA for the CDR3: TGTGCCAGCAGCGGAGGTACAGGGTTTAATTCACCCCTCCACTTT. This encodes CASSGGTGFNSPLHF.

The chain combines TRBV5-1 with TRBJ1-4, with 9 positions matching TRBD1. With V trimmed by 4 bases and J by 8 bases, 6 bases remained unmatched. The CDR3 is made up of 14 amino acids. CDR1 and CDR2 (germline): SGHRS, YFSETQ. The CDR3 bases are TGCGCCAGCAGCCCGCGACAGGGGGGGGAAAAACTGTTTTTT. Protein sequence: CASSPRQGGEKLFF.

The chain uses TRBV6-1 and TRBJ1-1; D unclear. The CDR3 is 12 amino acids. Germline V CDR1 and CDR2: MNHNS, SASEGT. The V and J ends lost 7 bases and 1 base respectively, with 7 bases between them. The CDR3 here is CASIRENTEAFF. Here the CDR3 DNA reads TGTGCCAGCATCCGGGAGAACACTGAAGCTTTCTTT.

The gene calls are TRBV6-1 and TRBJ1-6; D is unresolved. Germline CDR1 is MNHNS and CDR2 is SASEGT. Trimming cost V 1 base and J 1 base, with 11 bases left between them. The CDR3 covers 17 residues. CDR3 protein: CASSEGVGASYNSPLHF. The CDR3 DNA reads as TGTGCCAGCAGTGAAGGAGTGGGCGCATCCTATAATTCACCCCTCCACTTT.

The chain combines TRBV11-2 with TRBJ1-1; possibly TRBD1 for D (6 bases). Germline V lookup: CDR1 SGHAT, CDR2 FQNNGV. Between the trimmed V and J ends, which lost 5 bases and 3 bases, there was a span of 16 bases. This CDR3 region has 15 residues. CDR3 sequence: CASSKIQGPDTEAFF. Written as DNA, the CDR3 is TGTGCCAGCAGCAAGATCCAGGGGCCTGACACTGAAGCTTTCTTT.

This clone was found a few times. The chain is built from TRBV27 and TRBJ1-5, with D possibly matching TRBD1 (5 bases). The CDR3 runs to 14 residues. The V and J ends lost 2 bases and 10 bases respectively, with 15 bases between them. Germline CDR1 reads MNHEY; CDR2 reads SMNVEV (reference sequence). The CDR3 protein is CASSLGQRGGPQHF. The CDR3 bases are TGTGCCAGCAGTTTAGGGCAGCGCGGGGGACCCCAGCATTTT.

The chain has TRBV11-2 and TRBJ1-3; TRBD1 matches at 7 bases. The junction had 11 bases not matched to a gene; V was cut back by 5 bases and J by 4 bases. This CDR3 is 16 amino acids long. CDR1 is SGHAT and CDR2 is FQNNGV in the germline V gene. This chain's CDR3 is CASSIEGTAGGNTIYF. The CDR3 DNA reads TGTGCCAGCAGCATCGAAGGGACAGCTGGCGGAAACACCATATATTTT.

The rearrangement links TRBV27 to TRBJ2-7, with 8 bases matching TRBD2. Germline V lookup: CDR1 MNHEY, CDR2 SMNVEV (reference sequence). The CDR3 totals 15 residues. V dropped 5 bases and J dropped 0; count of bases not matched to a gene: 6. CDR3: CASSPRGGNSYEQYF. CDR3 nucleotides: TGTGCCAGCAGTCCACGGGGGGGGAACTCCTACGAGCAGTACTTC.

The chain employs TRBV7-8 and TRBJ1-2; the match to TRBD1 covers 10 bases. There are 18 residues in the CDR3. Trimming removed 4 bases from V and 0 bases from J; junction bases left unmatched: 11. Per germline, CDR1 SGHVS and CDR2 FQNEAQ. The DNA for the CDR3 is TGTGCCAGCAGCTCTAGGAAGGACAGGGGGGGCACTAACTATGGCTACACCTTC. This codes for CASSSRKDRGGTNYGYTF.